This T cell receptor beta chain was observed in a study of shared clonotypes between healthy human individuals (dated by TCRdb to the early 2020s). As for the study more broadly: The cohort included three men and two women between 18 and 49 years of age. For each donor, three plates each were used for CD4 naive and CD4 memory, two plates were used for CD8 naive, and one plate was used for CD8 memory. To estimate repertoire size and how much clonotypes are shared between individuals, the study performed deep sequencing of blood TCR repertoires from about five healthy adults. To increase sequencing depth and limit assay-specific biases, TCR repertoire library preparation and sequencing were carried out by different laboratories using diverse techniques. Leukapheresis yielded between about 0.85 and 9.5 billion PBMCs per donor. Here is what the overall study found, with its caveats: Sharing across a handful of donors was observed for about 5% of naive CD4, around 3.5% of naive CD8, 2% to 2.5% of memory CD4, and approximately 0.41% of memory CD8 clonotypes. Because the study included only a small number of donors, the genetic and exposure-history diversity represented was limited. Pairwise subsampling led to the expectation that sequencing depth would affect the degree of clonotype sharing among donors. Sampling was restricted to blood, and TCR repertoires in tissues likely differ from the TCR repertoires found in blood. Incomplete sequencing was indicated by rarefaction of sorted-subset datasets, despite the large sequencing depth. Larger estimated clonotype richness was generally found for naive subsets than for memory subsets. Compared with non-shared clonotypes, the clonotypes found in all four sorted-subset donors had higher generation probabilities.

Trimming costs V 0 bases and J 1 base, and their ends lie 7 bases apart. The germline V gene gives CDR1 as SGHRS and CDR2 as YFSETQ. The CDR3, from cysteine to phenylalanine, totals 15 residues. Of all the DNA, just the CDR3 is kept, 45 bases in frame from base 1. The sample holds one count of this clone. Which antigen it targets is not known. Qualities for individual bases were not recorded, and no much larger clone is one base off. Healthy HIV-negative adults with no recently reported acute infections or vaccinations were included as donors. All donors were Caucasian adults living in Nashville, Tennessee, USA. CD4+ T cells were enriched through magnetic negative selection, after which naive cells were positively selected on CD45RA and the remaining negative fraction served as the memory subset. After blood collection by leukapheresis, PBMCs were isolated using Ficoll-Histopaque density gradient centrifugation and then cryopreserved in the vapor phase of liquid nitrogen. Analytical flow cytometry was used to check the purity and quantity of each magnetically sorted T cell population. Each sorted fraction had its genomic DNA isolated and then quantified by UV absorbance on a Nanodrop 2000c.

TCR CDR3 regions were amplified from genomic DNA by multiplex PCR using the deep immunoSEQ assay. Extracted genomic DNA from each cell subset was spread evenly across all wells of several immunoSEQ 96-well plates, with each plate serving as a replicate. Each replicate PCR for sorted subsets received around 210 ng genomic DNA, equal to about 30,000 T cell genomes. Purified libraries were quantified with a Qubit 3.0 fluorometer, sized on a Bioanalyzer 2100, and re-quantified with the KAPA Library Quantification kit. Every immunoSEQ 96-well plate was sequenced on a dedicated single-read 150-cycle Illumina NextSeq 550 flow cell. On the authors' methods: Because the immunoSEQ output included only junctional sequences and no quality scores, the filtering could not be the same as the filtering used for full-length reads. To assign V/J genes and CDR3, sequences were annotated using PyIR, a Python wrapper for IgBLAST v1.9, with IMGT germline references. Any read was removed if the V/J assignment was weak (E-value above 1e-6), the CDR3 was missing, or the read contained stop codons, out-of-frame junctions, or ambiguous translated residues. V3J clonotypes were defined as sequences sharing an identical inferred V gene, J gene, and CDR3 amino acid sequence. The percentage overlap between two repertoires was calculated by dividing the number of shared unique clonotypes by the size of the smaller repertoire. Three approaches were used to assess repertoire richness: RTK rarefaction, the Chao1 estimator, and Recon v2.1 estimates of unobserved clonotypes. Generation probabilities were computed with OLGA for all TCRbeta clonotypes obtained by the gDNA method from several donors. The clones in this table, taken by TCRdb from immuneACCESS, are in-frame only. Not every clone is retained; where verified, under half of the shortfall comes from an unresolved V gene, and the cause of the rest is unknown. D and trimming were read from the DNA, whereas the V and J calls and clone size are those reported in that table. The sample data list roughly 1 million clones, and 75% of these were observed just once. The ten top clones hold approximately 1.5% of the sample.

This receptor was identified in a man between 18 and 35 years old in good health. Sequencing used memory CD4+ T cells sorted from blood. Read against the paper, the sample's cell subset or site label means: CD45RA-negative fraction. This sequence uses TRBV5-1 and TRBJ2-2; too little of a D gene remains to name it. The CDR3 reads as follows: CASSLDPQNTGELFF. The nucleotide sequence reads TGCGCCAGCAGCTTGGATCCCCAGAACACCGGGGAGCTGTTTTTT. The CDR3, completed at both ends by the reference TRBV5-1 and TRBJ2-2 genes, gives the full variable domain KAGVTQTPRYLIKTRGQQVTLSCSPISGHRSVSWYQQTPGQGLQFLFEYFSETQRNKGNFPGRFSGRQFSNSRSEMNVSTLELGDSALYLCASSLDPQNTGELFFGEGSRLTVL.